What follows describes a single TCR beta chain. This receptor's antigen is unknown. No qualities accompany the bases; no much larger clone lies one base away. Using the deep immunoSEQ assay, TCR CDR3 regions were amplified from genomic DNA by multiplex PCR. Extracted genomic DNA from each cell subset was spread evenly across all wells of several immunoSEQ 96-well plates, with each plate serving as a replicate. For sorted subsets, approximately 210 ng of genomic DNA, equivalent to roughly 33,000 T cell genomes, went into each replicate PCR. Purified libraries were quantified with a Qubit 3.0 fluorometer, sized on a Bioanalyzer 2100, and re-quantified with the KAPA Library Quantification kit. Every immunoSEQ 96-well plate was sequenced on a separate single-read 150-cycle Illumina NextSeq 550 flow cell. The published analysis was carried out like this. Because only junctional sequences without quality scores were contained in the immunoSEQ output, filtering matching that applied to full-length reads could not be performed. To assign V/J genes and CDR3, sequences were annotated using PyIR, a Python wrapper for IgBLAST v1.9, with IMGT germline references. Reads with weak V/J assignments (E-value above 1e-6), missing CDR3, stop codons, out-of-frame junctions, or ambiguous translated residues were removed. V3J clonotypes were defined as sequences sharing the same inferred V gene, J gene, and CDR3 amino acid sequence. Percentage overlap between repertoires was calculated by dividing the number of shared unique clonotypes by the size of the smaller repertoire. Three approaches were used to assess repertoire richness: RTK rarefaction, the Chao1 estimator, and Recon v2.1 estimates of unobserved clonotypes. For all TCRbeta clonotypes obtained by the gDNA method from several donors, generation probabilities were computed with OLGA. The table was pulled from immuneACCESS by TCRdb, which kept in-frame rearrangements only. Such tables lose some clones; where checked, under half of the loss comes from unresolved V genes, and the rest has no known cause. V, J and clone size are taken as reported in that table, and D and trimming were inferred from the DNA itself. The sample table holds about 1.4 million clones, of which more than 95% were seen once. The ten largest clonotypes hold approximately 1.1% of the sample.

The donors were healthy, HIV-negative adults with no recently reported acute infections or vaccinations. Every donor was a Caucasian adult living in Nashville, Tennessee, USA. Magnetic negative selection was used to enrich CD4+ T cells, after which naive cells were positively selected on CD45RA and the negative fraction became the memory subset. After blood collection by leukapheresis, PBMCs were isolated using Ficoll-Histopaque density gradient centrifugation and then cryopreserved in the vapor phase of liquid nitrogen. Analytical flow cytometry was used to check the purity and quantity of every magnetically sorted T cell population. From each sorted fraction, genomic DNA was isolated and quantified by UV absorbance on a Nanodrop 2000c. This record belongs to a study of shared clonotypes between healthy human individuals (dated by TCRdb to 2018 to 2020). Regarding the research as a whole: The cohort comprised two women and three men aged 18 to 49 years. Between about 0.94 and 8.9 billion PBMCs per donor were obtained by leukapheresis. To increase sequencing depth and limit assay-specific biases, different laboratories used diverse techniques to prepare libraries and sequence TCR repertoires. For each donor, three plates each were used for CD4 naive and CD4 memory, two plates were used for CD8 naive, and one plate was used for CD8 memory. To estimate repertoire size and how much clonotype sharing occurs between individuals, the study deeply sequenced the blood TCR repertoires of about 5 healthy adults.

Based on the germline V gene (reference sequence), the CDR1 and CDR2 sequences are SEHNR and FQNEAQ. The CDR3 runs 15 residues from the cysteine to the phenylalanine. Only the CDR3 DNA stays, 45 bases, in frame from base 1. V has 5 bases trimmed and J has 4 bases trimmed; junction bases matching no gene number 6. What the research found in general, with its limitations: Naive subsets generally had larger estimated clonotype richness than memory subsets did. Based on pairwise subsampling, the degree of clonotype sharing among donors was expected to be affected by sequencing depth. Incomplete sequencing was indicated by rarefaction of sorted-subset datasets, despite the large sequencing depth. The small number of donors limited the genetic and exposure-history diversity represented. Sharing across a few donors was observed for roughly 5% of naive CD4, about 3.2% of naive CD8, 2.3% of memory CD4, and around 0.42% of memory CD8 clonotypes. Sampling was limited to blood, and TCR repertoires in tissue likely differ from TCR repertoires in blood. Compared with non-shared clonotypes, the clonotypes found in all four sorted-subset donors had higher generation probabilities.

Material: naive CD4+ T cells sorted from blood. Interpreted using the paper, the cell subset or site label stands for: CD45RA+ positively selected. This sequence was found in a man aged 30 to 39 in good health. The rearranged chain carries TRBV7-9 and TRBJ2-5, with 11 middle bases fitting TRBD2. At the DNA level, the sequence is TGTGCCAGCAGCCGGGTCGGACTAGCGGGAGAGACCCAGTACTTC. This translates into CASSRVGLAGETQYF.